The T cell receptor beta chain under discussion was sequenced for a study of T cell responses to AZD1222 COVID-19 vaccine (dated by TCRdb to about 2021). For the wider study: AZD1222 recipients whose second dose came at about 4 weeks and those whose second dose came at about 12 weeks were combined into one group, since spike-specific TCR depth and breadth did not differ between the two schedules. A total of just over 230 trial participants underwent TCR sequencing, of whom under 220 had received two doses of AZD1222 and approximately 25 had received two doses of the MenACWY control vaccine. Trial participants were enrolled by age into subgroups of 18-55, 56-69 and 70-plus years, and about 150, 27 and 61 TCR-sequenced participants, respectively, were included in these subgroups.

This clone was seen just once. The target of this receptor is not known. No clone much larger than this one lies a single base away; base qualities are absent. The paper's findings and limits, for the study overall: Nearly half of unique spike-specific TCRs reportedly recognized epitopes outside regions mutated in the B.1.351 and B.1.1.7 variants. Because no samples from the day 14 peak response were available, repertoires could be characterized only after the peak T cell response. Vaccine-associated CD4 TCRs spanned the whole spike protein, with dominant responses in regions 160-218 and 743-854. After two AZD1222 doses, spike-specific TCR breadth and depth were significantly higher than at day 0 and than in MenACWY recipients. The 56-69-year group was small, and its depth increase did not reach significance, likely because of low power. Most participants were white British and females outnumbered males, and the authors suggested that clonal diversity may have been underestimated. Only five or six AZD1222 recipients were SARS-CoV-2 seropositive at baseline, limiting conclusions about previously exposed vaccinees.

The CDR3 regions of human TCRbeta chains were subjected to immunosequencing. In the authors' own workflow: Repertoire TCRs were matched against a reference library of SARS-CoV-2-specific TCRs generated with the MIRA antigen-specificity platform. Breadth was defined as the fraction of unique TCRs that were SARS-CoV-2-associated. Depth was defined as the fraction of total T cells that were SARS-CoV-2-associated. Using the MIRA data, every spike-specific TCR was mapped to the spike region that the TCR reacted to and assigned to either a CD4 or a CD8 class. Log10-transformed breadth and depth values were compared by one-way ANOVA with Sidak's multiple comparisons tests. TCRdb took over this immuneACCESS table, retaining in-frame rearrangements with V and J assigned. Such tables are incomplete; in checked studies, under half of the missing clones stem from an unresolved V gene, and the remainder is unexplained. That table is the source of V, J and clone size, and D and trimming were worked out from the DNA. This sample is represented by over 100,000 clones; about 86% of them were singletons. 9.4% of the sample belongs to the ten largest clones.

Per the publication, the time point label means: baseline before first vaccination. Samples from vaccinated people were obtained from the UK trials COV001 and COV002, which included a single-blind randomized controlled phase 2/3 trial of AZD1222 (ChAdOx1 nCoV-19) in healthy adults. For TCRbeta chain sequencing, PBMC samples from trial participants were taken at day 0 and at day 28 after the second dose. CDR1 and CDR2 were assigned from the germline V gene as SGHRS and YFSETQ. From cysteine to phenylalanine, the CDR3 is 14 amino acids long. Only CDR3 DNA remains: 42 bases, in frame from the first base. Cut back by 0 bases and 5 bases, the V and J ends lie 11 bases apart.

This sequence originates from an adult in good health. This material consisted of peripheral blood, taken on day 0 of AZD1222 vaccination. The sequence is built from TRBV5-1 and TRBJ1-2; a weak D assignment points to TRBD1 (5 bases agree). The sequenced DNA is TGCGCCAGCAGCTTGGGTACAGGTCTATATGGCTACACCTTC. Its amino acids are CASSLGTGLYGYTF.